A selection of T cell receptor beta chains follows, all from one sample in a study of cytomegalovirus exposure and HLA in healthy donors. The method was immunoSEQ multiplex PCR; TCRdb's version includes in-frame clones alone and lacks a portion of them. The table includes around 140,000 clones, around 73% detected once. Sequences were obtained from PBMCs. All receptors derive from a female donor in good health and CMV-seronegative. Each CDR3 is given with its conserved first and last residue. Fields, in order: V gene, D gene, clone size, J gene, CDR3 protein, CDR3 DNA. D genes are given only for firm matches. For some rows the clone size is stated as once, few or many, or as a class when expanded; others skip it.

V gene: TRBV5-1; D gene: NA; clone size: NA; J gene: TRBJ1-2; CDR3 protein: CASSNTGDRYGYTF; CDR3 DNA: TGCGCCAGCAGCAATACAGGCGACCGCTATGGCTACACCTTC
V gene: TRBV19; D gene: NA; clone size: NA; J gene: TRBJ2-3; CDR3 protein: CASSIGATDTQYF; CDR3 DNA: TGTGCCAGTAGTATAGGGGCAACAGATACGCAGTATTTT
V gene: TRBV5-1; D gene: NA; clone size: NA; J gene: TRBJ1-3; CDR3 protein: CASSYRGLHSGNTIYF; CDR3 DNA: TGCGCCAGCAGCTACCGCGGACTTCACTCTGGAAACACCATATATTTT
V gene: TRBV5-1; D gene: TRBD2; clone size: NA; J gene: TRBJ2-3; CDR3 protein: CASRTSGKDTQYF; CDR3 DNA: TGCGCCAGCAGGACTAGCGGGAAGGATACGCAGTATTTT
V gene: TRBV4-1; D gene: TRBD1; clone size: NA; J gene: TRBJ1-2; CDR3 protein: CASSPLETGVKDGYPF; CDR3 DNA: TGCGCCAGCAGCCCACTGGAAACAGGGGTGAAGGATGGCTACCCCTTC
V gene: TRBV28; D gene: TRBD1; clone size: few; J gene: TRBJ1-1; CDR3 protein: CASSTYRDRGRNTEAFF; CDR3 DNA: TGTGCCAGCAGTACCTACCGGGACAGGGGGCGGAACACTGAAGCTTTCTTT
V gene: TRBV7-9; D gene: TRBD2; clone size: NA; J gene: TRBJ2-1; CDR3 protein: CASSLLASGSGEQFF; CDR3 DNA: TGTGCCAGCAGCTTATTGGCTAGCGGGAGTGGTGAGCAGTTCTTC
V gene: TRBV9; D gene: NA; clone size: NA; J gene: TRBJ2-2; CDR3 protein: CASSFGQDTGELFF; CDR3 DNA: TGTGCCAGCAGCTTTGGGCAGGACACCGGGGAGCTGTTTTTT
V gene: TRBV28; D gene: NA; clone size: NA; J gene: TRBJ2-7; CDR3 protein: CASANVRPNRPLSYEQYF; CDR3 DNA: TGTGCCAGCGCCAATGTTAGACCTAACAGACCTTTAAGCTACGAGCAGTACTTC
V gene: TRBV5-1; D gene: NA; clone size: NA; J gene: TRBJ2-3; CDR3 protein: CASSPRDFRRTHSSDTQYF; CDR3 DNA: TGCGCCAGCAGCCCTCGGGATTTTCGGCGCACCCACAGTTCCGATACGCAGTATTTT
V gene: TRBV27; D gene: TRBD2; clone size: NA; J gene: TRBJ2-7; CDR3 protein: CASNTRGRAFGEQYF; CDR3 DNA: TGTGCCAGCAACACCCGCGGGAGGGCCTTCGGCGAGCAGTACTTC
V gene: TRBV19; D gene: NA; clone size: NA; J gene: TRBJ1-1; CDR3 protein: CASSDRTIEAFF; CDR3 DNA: TGTGCCAGCTCGGACAGAACAATTGAAGCTTTCTTT
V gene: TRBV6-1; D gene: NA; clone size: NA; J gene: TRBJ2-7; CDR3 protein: CASLKRSNYEQYF; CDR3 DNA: TGTGCCAGCTTAAAGCGCTCAAACTACGAGCAGTACTTC
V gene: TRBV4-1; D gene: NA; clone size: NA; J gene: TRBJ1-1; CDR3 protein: CASSRQDMNTEAFF; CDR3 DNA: TGCGCCAGCAGCCGACAGGACATGAACACTGAAGCTTTCTTT
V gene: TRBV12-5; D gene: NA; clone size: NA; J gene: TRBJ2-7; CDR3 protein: CASGLYPGGDHYEQYF; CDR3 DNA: TGTGCTAGTGGTTTGTACCCAGGAGGGGATCACTACGAGCAGTACTTC
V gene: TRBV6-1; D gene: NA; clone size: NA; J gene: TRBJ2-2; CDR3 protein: CASSEGPNTGELFF; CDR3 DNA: TGTGCCAGCAGTGAAGGGCCGAACACCGGGGAGCTGTTTTTT
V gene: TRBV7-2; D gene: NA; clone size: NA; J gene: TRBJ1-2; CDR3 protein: CASSLEEASHGYTF; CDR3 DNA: TGTGCCAGCAGCTTAGAAGAGGCAAGCCATGGCTACACCTTC
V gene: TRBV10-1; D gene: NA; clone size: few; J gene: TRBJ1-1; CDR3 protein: CASTVGVEAFF; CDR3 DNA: TGCGCCAGCACAGTAGGGGTCGAAGCTTTCTTT
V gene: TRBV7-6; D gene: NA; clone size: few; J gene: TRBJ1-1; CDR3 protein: CASSSTGSPDTEAFF; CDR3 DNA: TGTGCCAGCAGCTCAACAGGGAGTCCGGACACTGAAGCTTTCTTT
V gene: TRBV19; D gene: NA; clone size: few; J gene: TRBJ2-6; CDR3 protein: CASTLFGTSGANVLTF; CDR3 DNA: TGTGCCAGTACCCTCTTCGGGACATCGGGGGCCAACGTCCTGACTTTC
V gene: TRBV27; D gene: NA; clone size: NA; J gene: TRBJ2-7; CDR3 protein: CASSLSVMTAYEQYF; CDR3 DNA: TGTGCCAGCAGTTTATCGGTTATGACAGCGTATGAGCAGTACTTC
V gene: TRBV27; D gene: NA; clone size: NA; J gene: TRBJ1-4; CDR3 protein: CASSSSNTEKLFF; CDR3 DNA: TGTGCCAGCAGTTCTTCAAACACGGAAAAACTGTTTTTT
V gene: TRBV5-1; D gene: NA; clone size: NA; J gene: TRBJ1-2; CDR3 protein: CASSHPTENYGYTF; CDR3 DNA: TGCGCCAGCAGCCACCCTACAGAGAACTATGGCTACACCTTC
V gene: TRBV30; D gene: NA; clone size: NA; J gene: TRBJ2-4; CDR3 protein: CAWSGERGPSNIQYF; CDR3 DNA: TGTGCCTGGAGTGGAGAAAGGGGCCCCTCGAACATTCAGTACTTC
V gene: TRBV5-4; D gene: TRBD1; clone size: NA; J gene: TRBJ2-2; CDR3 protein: CASSLWTGGNTGELFF; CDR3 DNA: TGTGCCAGCAGCTTATGGACAGGGGGGAACACCGGGGAGCTGTTTTTT
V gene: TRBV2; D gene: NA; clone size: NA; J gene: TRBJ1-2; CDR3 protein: CASSEVLGYTF; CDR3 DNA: TGTGCCAGCAGTGAAGTACTTGGCTACACCTTC
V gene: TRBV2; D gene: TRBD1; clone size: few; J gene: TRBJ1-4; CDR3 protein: CASSDRGFVTNEKLFF; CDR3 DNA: TGTGCCAGCAGCGACAGGGGGTTTGTAACTAATGAAAAACTGTTTTTT
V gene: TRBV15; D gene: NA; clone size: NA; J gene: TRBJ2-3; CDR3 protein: CATSRDPTGTDTQYF; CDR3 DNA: TGTGCCACCAGCAGAGATCCTACAGGCACAGATACGCAGTATTTT
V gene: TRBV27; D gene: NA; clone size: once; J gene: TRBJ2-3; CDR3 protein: CASSRHDTQYF; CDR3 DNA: TGTGCCAGCAGCCGACACGATACGCAGTATTTT
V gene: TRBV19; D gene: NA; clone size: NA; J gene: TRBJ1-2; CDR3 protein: CASSSQDRSNYGYTF; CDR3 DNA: TGTGCCAGTAGTTCACAAGACAGATCTAACTATGGCTACACCTTC
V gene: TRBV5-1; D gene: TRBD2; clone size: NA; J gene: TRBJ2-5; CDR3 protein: CASRSTWEGETQYF; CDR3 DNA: TGCGCCAGCAGATCTACGTGGGAGGGAGAGACCCAGTACTTC
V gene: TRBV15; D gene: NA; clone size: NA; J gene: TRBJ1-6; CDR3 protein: CATSRAGRGNSPLHF; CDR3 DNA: TGTGCCACCAGTCGGGCCGGACGAGGGAATTCACCCCTCCACTTT
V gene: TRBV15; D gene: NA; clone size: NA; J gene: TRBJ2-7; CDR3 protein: CATSSPGRTLYEQYF; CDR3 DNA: TGTGCCACCAGCTCTCCAGGGAGGACCCTTTACGAGCAGTACTTC
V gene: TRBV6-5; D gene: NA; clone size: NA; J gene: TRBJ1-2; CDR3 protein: CASSNRVGYTF; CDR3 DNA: TGTGCCAGCAGCAACAGGGTTGGCTACACCTTC
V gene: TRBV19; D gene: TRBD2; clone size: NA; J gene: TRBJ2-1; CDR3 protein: CASSILSGRGNEQFF; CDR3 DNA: TGTGCCAGTAGTATACTTAGCGGGAGAGGGAATGAGCAGTTCTTC
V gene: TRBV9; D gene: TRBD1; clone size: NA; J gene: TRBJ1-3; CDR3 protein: CASSAPGGLGRNTIYF; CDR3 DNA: TGTGCCAGCAGCGCCCCAGGGGGCCTAGGCAGAAACACCATATATTTT
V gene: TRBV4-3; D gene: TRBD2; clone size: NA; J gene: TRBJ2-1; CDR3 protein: CASSQTSGGGEQFF; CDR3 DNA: TGCGCCAGCAGCCAAACTAGCGGGGGGGGTGAGCAGTTCTTC
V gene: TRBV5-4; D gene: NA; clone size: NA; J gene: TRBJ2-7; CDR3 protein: CASSFWSRSYEQYF; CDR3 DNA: TGTGCCAGCAGCTTTTGGAGCAGATCCTACGAGCAGTACTTC
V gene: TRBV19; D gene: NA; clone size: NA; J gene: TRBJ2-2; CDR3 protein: CASSIGGSTGELFF; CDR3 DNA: TGTGCCAGTAGTATAGGAGGATCCACCGGGGAGCTGTTTTTT
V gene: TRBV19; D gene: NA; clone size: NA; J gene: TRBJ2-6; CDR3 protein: CASGGSTGANVLTF; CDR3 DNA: TGTGCCAGTGGAGGGTCAACAGGGGCCAACGTCCTGACTTTC
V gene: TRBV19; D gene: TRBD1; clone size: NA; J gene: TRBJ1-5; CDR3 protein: CASRRDSLRPQHF; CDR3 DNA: TGTGCCAGTCGGAGGGACAGCCTGCGGCCCCAGCATTTT
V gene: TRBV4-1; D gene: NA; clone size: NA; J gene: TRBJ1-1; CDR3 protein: CASIRTDGTEAFF; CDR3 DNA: TGCGCCAGCATCCGGACAGACGGCACTGAAGCTTTCTTT
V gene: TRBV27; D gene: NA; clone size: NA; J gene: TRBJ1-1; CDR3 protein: CASREDWEAFF; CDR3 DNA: TGTGCCAGCAGAGAGGACTGGGAAGCTTTCTTT
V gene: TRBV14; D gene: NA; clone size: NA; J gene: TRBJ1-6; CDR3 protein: CASSQRPLLSPLHF; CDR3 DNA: TGTGCCAGCAGCCAACGCCCACTACTTTCACCCCTCCACTTT
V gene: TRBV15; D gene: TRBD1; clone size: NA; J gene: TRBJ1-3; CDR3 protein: CATSRTGGFGNTIYF; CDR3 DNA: TGTGCCACCAGCAGAACAGGGGGCTTTGGAAACACCATATATTTT
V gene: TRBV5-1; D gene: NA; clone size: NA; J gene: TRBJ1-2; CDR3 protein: CASRSDTREGEAYGYTF; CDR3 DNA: TGCGCCAGCAGATCGGACACCAGGGAGGGGGAGGCCTATGGCTACACCTTC
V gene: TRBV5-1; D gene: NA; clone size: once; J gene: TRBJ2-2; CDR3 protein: CASSSNQGPTGELFF; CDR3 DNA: TGCGCCAGCAGCTCGAATCAGGGGCCCACCGGGGAGCTGTTTTTT
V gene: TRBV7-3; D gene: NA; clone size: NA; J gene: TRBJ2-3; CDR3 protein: CASSRTAGNTQYF; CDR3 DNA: TGTGCCAGCAGCAGAACCGCGGGGAATACGCAGTATTTT
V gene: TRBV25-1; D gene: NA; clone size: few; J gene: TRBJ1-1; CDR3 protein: CASTRGLNTEAFF; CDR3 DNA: TGTGCCAGCACACGAGGGCTCAACACTGAAGCTTTCTTT
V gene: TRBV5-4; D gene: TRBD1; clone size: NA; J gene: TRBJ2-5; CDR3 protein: CASSSGTGGESKTQYF; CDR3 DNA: TGTGCCAGCAGCTCCGGGACAGGGGGCGAGTCAAAGACCCAGTACTTC
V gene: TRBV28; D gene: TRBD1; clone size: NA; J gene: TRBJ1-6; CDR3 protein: CASRSEGQGNSPLHF; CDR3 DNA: TGTGCCAGCAGGTCCGAGGGACAGGGTAATTCACCCCTCCACTTT
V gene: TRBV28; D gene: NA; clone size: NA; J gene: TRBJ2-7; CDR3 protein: CASSLGQSSYEQYF; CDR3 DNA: TGTGCCAGCAGTTTAGGCCAAAGCTCCTACGAGCAGTACTTC
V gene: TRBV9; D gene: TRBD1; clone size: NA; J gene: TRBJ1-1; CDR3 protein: CASSVSPWDRGTEAFF; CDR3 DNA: TGTGCCAGCAGCGTCTCACCGTGGGACAGGGGCACTGAAGCTTTCTTT
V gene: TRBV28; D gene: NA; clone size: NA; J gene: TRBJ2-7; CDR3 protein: CASSFLGRAYEQYF; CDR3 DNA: TGTGCCAGCAGTTTTCTCGGGCGGGCCTACGAGCAGTACTTC
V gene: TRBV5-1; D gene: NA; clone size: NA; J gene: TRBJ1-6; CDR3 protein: CASSLDGGRYNSPLHF; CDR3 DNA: TGCGCCAGCAGCTTGGACGGGGGGCGTTATAATTCACCCCTCCACTTT